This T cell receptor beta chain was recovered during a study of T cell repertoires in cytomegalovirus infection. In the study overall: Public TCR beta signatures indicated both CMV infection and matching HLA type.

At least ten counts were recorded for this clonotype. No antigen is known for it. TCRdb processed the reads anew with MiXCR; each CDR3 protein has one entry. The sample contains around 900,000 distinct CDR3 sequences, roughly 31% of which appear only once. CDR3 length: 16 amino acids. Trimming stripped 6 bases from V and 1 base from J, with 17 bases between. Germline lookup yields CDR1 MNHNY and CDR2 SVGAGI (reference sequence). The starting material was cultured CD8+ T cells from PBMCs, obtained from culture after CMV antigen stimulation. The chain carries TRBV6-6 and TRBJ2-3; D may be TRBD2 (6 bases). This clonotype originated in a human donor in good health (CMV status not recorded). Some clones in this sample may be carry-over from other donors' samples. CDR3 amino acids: CASRLPGGAGTDTQYF. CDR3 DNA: TGTGCCAGCAGACTCCCCGGCGGGGCAGGCACAGATACGCAGTATTTT.